This TCR beta chain stems from a study of T cells in Graves' hyperthyroidism and ophthalmopathy. Study results and limitations: The model identified upcoming ophthalmopathy a median roughly 6.5 months ahead of onset.

Amplified TCR beta CDR3 regions came from RNA transcripts. The TCR CDR3 was amplified in a first-round RT-PCR using the HTBI primer set. In TCRdb, the multiplex PCR reads were re-called with MiXCR into one record per CDR3 protein. The table has around 520,000 distinct CDR3 sequences, around 14% seen once. Stable disease denoted Graves' hyperthyroidism without ophthalmopathy progression within 18 months. Diagnosis of hyperthyroidism was new in patients aged 18 to 65, and its duration was under 2 months. The V and J ends lost 4 bases and 4 bases respectively, with 14 bases between them. The CDR3 contains 15 residues. This clonotype was detected many times. Antigen: not known.

The sequence came from a woman aged 18 to 35 with Graves' hyperthyroidism. The sequenced material came from blood. This chain uses TRBV12-3 or TRBV12-4 with TRBJ1-3; D is perhaps TRBD1 (6 bases). The CDR3 loop is CASSSPGARGNTIYF. The DNA of the CDR3 is TGTGCCAGCAGTTCGCCAGGGGCACGAGGAAACACCATATATTTT.